This paragraph reports one T cell receptor (beta chain). Its antigen is unidentified. It was with 60 Vbeta and 13 Jbeta primers that the PCR ran. Only in-frame clones appear in the TCRdb table, and some are missing; sequencing was by immunoSEQ multiplex PCR. This sample has about 95,000 clones; roughly three quarters occur once, and the top ten carry around 5.3%. The source of the sample is a study of cytomegalovirus exposure and HLA in healthy donors. The study, taken as a whole, reports: Links to common viral pathogens appeared, in a later analysis, for several of the most significant clusters.

Germline V gives CDR1 SGDLS, CDR2 YYNGEE. This CDR3 comprises 16 residues. V was clipped by 1 base and J by 4 bases, with 14 bases between them. The chain employs TRBV9 and TRBJ2-2; D perhaps matches TRBD2 (7 bases). The receptor's source is a middle-aged woman in good health and CMV-seronegative. Input material: PBMCs. The CDR3 protein is CASSVRGAGATGELFF. CDR3 bases: TGTGCCAGCAGCGTACGGGGGGCGGGGGCCACCGGGGAGCTGTTTTTT. The full variable domain, completed using reference TRBV9 and TRBJ2-2, is DSGVTQTPKHLITATGQRVTLRCSPRSGDLSVYWYQQSLDQGLQFLIQYYNGEERAKGNILERFSAQQFPDLHSELNLSSLELGDSALYFCASSVRGAGATGELFFGEGSRLTVL.